The sequence of this TCR beta chain was determined in a study of CD8+CD57+ T cells in acquired aplastic anemia. The wider study: CD4+ and CD8+ cells, once sorted, gave DNA averaging about 3 ug.

For CDR3 and TCR beta VDJ profiling, genomic DNA was the template used. TCRdb passed the reads through MiXCR, listing each CDR3 protein once. The sample has around 150,000 distinct CDR3 sequences; over 70% are singletons. Patients selected for sequencing had displayed CD8+CD57+ cell expansion by flow cytometry. The CDR3 loop spans 14 amino acids. CDR1 and CDR2 from the germline V gene are SGHRS and YFSETQ. V trimming: 2 bases; J trimming: 6 bases; junction bases outside the gene matches: 6. The sequence derives from a human donor with aplastic anemia. The specimen sequenced was sorted CD4+, CD8+, or CD8+CD57+ T cells (not recorded which) from PBMCs. The chain employs TRBV5-1 and TRBJ2-7, with 9 positions matching TRBD1. In nucleotides, the CDR3 is TGCGCCAGCAGCTTCTCGGGACAGGGATCCGAGCAGTACTTC. It specifies CASSFSGQGSEQYF.